The clone carrying this T cell receptor (beta chain) was detected a few times. Between the trimmed V and J ends, which lost 2 bases and 1 base, there was a span of 6 bases. The CDR3 is 13 amino acids. From germline, CDR1 is SGDLS and CDR2 YYNGEE. The data stem from a study of blood T cell repertoires in COVID-19. In the study's own analysis: Estimation of nucleated cell counts was performed using reference gene primer amplification. Clones were read by immunoSEQ multiplex PCR, and TCRdb kept only the in-frame ones, dropping some. That table furnishes V, J and clone size, whereas the DNA furnished D and trimming. The sample consists of 140,000 or so clones, 70% to 85% of them appearing once.

The chain combines TRBV9 with TRBJ1-1; D not resolved. The clonotype comes from a woman of 80 years or more with acute or convalescent COVID-19. Sequencing used peripheral blood. In DNA form, the CDR3 reads TGTGCCAGCAGCGTCCTCGGGAACACTGAAGCTTTCTTT. This encodes CASSVLGNTEAFF. The full variable domain, completed using reference TRBV9 and TRBJ1-1, is DSGVTQTPKHLITATGQRVTLRCSPRSGDLSVYWYQQSLDQGLQFLIQYYNGEERAKGNILERFSAQQFPDLHSELNLSSLELGDSALYFCASSVLGNTEAFFGQGTRLTVV.